Below are 8 T cell receptor beta chains sequenced from a single sample in a study of radiation and T cells in renal cell carcinoma. The sample's time point: blood 4 weeks post-SBRT, at nephrectomy. Treatment here: 15 Gy SBRT to primary tumor, nephrectomy 4 weeks later. Using immunoSEQ multiplex PCR, the repertoire was profiled, and TCRdb retains in-frame clones only, with some absent. This table holds 75,000 to 90,000 clones, around 89% found once. The material was blood, obtained from a patient whose treatment included radiotherapy and nephrectomy. These receptors were taken from a woman aged 65 to 85 with renal cell carcinoma.

The genes are TRBV5-1 and TRBJ2-7, with a possible D match to TRBD2 (5 bases). Trimming left V 0 bases short and J 3 bases short, with 10 bases between. This CDR3 contains 14 residues. The germline V gene encodes CDR1 SGHRS and CDR2 YFSETQ. The CDR3 protein is CASSLEEARYEQYF. The CDR3 DNA sequence: TGCGCCAGCAGCTTGGAGGAGGCCCGCTACGAGCAGTACTTC.

This clone has only one observation. In nucleotides, the CDR3 is TGCGCCAGCAGCTTGGGCCAGGGCGCAGATACGCAGTATTTT. This codes for CASSLGQGADTQYF. This chain uses TRBV5-1 with TRBJ2-3; maybe TRBD1 (5 bases). V was pared by 0 bases and J by 4 bases, with 9 bases between. The CDR3 has 14 amino acids. Germline CDR1 and CDR2: SGHRS and YFSETQ.

This sequence joins TRBV11-2 and TRBJ2-2; D unclear. Per germline, CDR1 SGHAT and CDR2 FQNNGV. The CDR3 totals 13 residues. V was cut by 5 bases and J by 8 bases, with 12 bases left in between. The chain's CDR3 is CASSPISQGELFF. CDR3 sequence (DNA): TGTGCCAGCAGCCCCATCTCGCAGGGGGAGCTGTTTTTT.

The J gene is TRBJ1-2, the V gene TRBV7-9; the D is unclear. The length of the CDR3 is 13 residues. Between the trimmed V and J ends, which lost 6 bases and 2 bases, there was a span of 10 bases. From germline, CDR1 is SEHNR and CDR2 FQNEAQ (reference sequence). The CDR3 coding sequence is TGTGCCAGCAGGGGCGACGGAAACTATGGCTACACCTTC. Protein product: CASRGDGNYGYTF.

The V call is TRBV2, the J call TRBJ2-5; 13 bases are a match to TRBD2. There are 14 residues in the CDR3. Germline-derived CDR1 and CDR2 are SNHLY and FYNNEI. Trimming took 6 bases from V and 5 from J; bases not matched to a gene: 3. The CDR3 reads CASRGLAGWETQYF. The CDR3 coding sequence is TGTGCCAGCAGGGGACTAGCGGGGTGGGAGACCCAGTACTTC.

The V and J genes are TRBV29-1 and TRBJ2-3; D may match TRBD1 or TRBD2 (5 bases each). The CDR3 is 12 amino acids. CDR1 is SQVTM, CDR2 ANQGSEA, per germline. Trimming removed 3 bases at V and 6 bases at J, with 10 bases between. This CDR3 reads CSVDFGADTQYF. The CDR3 region has the DNA TGCAGCGTTGATTTCGGGGCTGATACGCAGTATTTT.

The rearrangement links TRBV18 to TRBJ1-5; D perhaps matches TRBD1 (6 bases). Trimming removed 3 bases at V and 4 bases at J, with 16 bases between. CDR3 size: 16 residues. From germline, CDR1 is KGHSH and CDR2 LQKENI. The DNA of the CDR3 is TGTGCCAGCTCACCTCCCAGGGGCGGGAGAAATCAGCCCCAGCATTTT. Translating it yields CASSPPRGGRNQPQHF.

As regards this clone: The sample has other DNA sequences that encode this CDR3 too. This chain joins TRBV5-1 and TRBJ1-2; 7 bases map to TRBD1. Trimming removed 0 bases from V and 4 bases from J; junction bases left unmatched: 3. CDR1 and CDR2 from the germline V gene are SGHRS and YFSETQ. The CDR3 loop spans 14 amino acids. The CDR3 sequence: CASSLGQGGYGYTF. CDR3 DNA sequence: TGCGCCAGCAGCTTGGGACAGGGAGGCTATGGCTACACCTTC.